The clone carrying this TCR beta chain was observed many times. The junction and the germline gene differ at one end; a read error may be behind it. TCRdb independently ran MiXCR on the PCR reads; one entry per CDR3 protein. The sample records around 20,000 distinct CDR3 sequences, roughly half being singletons. The sample originates from a study of CD4 and CD8 cells across lung adenocarcinoma regions. Donors had localized lung adenocarcinoma, a non-small cell lung cancer. Germline-derived CDR1 and CDR2 are SSHAT and FNYEAQ (reference sequence). This CDR3 contains 15 residues. This TCR was sampled from a female donor with lung adenocarcinoma. The CD4 and CD8 labels of this study may be unreliable. Sequencing input: CD8+ T cells from the center of a lung tumor. This sequence joins TRBV7-7 and TRBJ2-5; 7 bases line up with TRBD1. The CDR3 DNA is TGTGCTAGCAGCTTAGCCCCGACAGGGCAAGAGACCCAGTACTTC. Its translation is CASSLAPTGQETQYF.